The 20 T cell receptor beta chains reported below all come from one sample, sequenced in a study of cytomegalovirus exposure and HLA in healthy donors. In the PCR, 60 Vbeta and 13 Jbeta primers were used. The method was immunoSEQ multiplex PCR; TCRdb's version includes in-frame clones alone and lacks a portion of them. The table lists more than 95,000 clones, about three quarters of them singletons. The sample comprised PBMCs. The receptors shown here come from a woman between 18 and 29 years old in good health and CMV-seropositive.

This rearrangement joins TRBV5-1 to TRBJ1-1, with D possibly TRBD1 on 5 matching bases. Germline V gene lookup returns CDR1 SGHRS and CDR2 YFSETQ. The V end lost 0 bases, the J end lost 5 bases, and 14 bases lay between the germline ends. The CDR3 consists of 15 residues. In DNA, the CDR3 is TGCGCCAGCAGCTTGGAGCCAACAGGCTTTACTGAAGCTTTCTTT. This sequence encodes CASSLEPTGFTEAFF.

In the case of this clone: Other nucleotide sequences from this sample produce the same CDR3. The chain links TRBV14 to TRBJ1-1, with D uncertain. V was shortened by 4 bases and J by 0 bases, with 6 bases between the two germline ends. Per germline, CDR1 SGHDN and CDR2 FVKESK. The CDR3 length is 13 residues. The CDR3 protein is CASSRQVNTEAFF. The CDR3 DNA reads TGTGCCAGCAGCCGTCAGGTGAACACTGAAGCTTTCTTT.

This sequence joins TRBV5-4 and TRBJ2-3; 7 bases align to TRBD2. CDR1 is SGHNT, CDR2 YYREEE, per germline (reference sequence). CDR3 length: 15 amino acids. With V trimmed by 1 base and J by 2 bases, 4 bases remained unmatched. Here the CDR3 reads CASSLRGRVTDTQYF. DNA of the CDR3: TGTGCCAGCAGCTTGCGGGGGAGGGTCACAGATACGCAGTATTTT.

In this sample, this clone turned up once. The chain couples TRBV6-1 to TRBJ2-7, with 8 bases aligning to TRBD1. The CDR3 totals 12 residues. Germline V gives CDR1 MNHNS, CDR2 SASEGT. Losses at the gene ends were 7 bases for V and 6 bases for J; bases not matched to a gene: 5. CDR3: CASISTGAEQYF. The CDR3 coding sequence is TGTGCCAGCATTTCGACAGGGGCCGAGCAGTACTTC.

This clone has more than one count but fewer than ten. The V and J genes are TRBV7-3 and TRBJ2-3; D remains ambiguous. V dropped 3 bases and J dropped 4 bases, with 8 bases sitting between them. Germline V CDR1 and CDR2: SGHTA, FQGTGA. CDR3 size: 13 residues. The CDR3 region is CASSFRGADTQYF. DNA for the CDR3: TGTGCCAGCAGCTTCCGAGGCGCAGATACGCAGTATTTT.

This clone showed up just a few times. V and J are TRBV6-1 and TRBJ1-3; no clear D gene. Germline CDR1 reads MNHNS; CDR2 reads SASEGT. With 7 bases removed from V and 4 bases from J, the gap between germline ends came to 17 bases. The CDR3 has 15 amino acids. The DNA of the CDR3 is TGTGCCAGCACCAGCACCCAAGACATCGGAAACACCATATATTTT. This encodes CASTSTQDIGNTIYF.

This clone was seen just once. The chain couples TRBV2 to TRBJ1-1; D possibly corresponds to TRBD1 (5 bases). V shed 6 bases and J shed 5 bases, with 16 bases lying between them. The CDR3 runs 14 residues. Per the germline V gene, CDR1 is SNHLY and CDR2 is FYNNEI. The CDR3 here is CASRGQGGVTEAFF. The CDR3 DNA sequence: TGTGCCAGCAGGGGCCAGGGAGGTGTTACTGAAGCTTTCTTT.

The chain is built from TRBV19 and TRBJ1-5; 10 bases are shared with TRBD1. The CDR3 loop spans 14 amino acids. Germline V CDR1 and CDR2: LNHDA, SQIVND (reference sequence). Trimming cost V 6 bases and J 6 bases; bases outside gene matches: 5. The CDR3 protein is CASSGTGVGQPQHF. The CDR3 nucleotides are TGTGCCAGTAGCGGGACAGGGGTGGGTCAGCCCCAGCATTTT.

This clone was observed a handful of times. In DNA form, the CDR3 reads TGTGCCACCCAGGAAGCGGGGGGTTCCTACAATGAGCAGTTCTTC. Amino acids: CATQEAGGSYNEQFF. The genes are TRBV6-6 and TRBJ2-1, with 9 bases identical to TRBD2. Germline CDR1 is MNHNY and CDR2 is SVGAGI (reference sequence). This CDR3 region has 15 residues. The trim removed 10 bases at V and 1 base at J, leaving 8 bases unmatched.

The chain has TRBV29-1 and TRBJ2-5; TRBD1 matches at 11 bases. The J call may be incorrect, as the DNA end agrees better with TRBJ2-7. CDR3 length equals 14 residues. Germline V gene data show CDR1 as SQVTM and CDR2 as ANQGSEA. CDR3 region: CSVGPGTGGYEQYF. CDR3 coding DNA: TGCAGCGTGGGTCCCGGGACAGGGGGGTACGAGCAGTACTTC.

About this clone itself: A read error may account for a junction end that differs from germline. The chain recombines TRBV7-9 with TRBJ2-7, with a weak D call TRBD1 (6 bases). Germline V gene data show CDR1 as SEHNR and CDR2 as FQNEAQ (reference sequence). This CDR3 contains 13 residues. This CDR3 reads CASTGQLSYEQYF. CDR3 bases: TGTGCGAGCACAGGACAGTTGTCCTACGAGCAGTACTTC.

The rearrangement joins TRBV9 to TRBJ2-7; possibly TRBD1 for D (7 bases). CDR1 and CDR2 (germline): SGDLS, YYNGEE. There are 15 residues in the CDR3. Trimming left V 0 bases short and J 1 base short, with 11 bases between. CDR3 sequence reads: CASSVAPGGSYEQYF. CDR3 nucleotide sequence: TGTGCCAGCAGCGTAGCCCCAGGGGGGTCCTACGAGCAGTACTTC.

The CDR3 sequence is CASSLESRHETQYF. Written as DNA, the CDR3 is TGTGCCAGCAGCTTAGAGTCGCGGCACGAGACCCAGTACTTC. The rearrangement uses TRBV11-2 and TRBJ2-5; D gene ambiguous. V was trimmed by 0 bases and J by 5 bases, leaving 10 bases between them. The CDR3 spans 14 residues. CDR1 is SGHAT and CDR2 is FQNNGV in the germline V gene.

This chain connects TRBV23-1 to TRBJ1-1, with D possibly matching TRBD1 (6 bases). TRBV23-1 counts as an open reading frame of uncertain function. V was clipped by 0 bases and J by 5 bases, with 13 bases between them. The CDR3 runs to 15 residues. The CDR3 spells CASSQSKPGETEAFF. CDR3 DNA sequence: TGCGCCAGCAGTCAATCAAAACCAGGGGAAACTGAAGCTTTCTTT.

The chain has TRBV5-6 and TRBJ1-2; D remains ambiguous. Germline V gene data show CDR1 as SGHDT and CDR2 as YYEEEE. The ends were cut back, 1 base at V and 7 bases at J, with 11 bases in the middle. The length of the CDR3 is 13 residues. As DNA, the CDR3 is TGTGCCAGCAGCTTGTTTGCAGGCTCTGGCTACACCTTC. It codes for CASSLFAGSGYTF.

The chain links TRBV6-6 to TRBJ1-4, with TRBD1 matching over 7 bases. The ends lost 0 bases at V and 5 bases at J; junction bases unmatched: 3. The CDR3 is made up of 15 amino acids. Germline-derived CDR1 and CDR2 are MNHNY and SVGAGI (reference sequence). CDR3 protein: CASSYSDRENEKLFF. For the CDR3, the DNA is TGTGCCAGCAGTTACTCTGACAGGGAAAATGAAAAACTGTTTTTT.

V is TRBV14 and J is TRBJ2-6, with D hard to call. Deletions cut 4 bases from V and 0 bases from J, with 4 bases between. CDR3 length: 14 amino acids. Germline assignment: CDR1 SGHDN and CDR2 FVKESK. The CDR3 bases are TGTGCCAGCAGCCGGAGCTCTGGGGCCAACGTCCTGACTTTC. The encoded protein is CASSRSSGANVLTF. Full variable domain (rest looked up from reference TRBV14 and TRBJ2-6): EAGVTQFPSHSVIEKGQTVTLRCDPISGHDNLYWYRRVMGKEIKFLLHFVKESKQDESGMPNNRFLAERTGGTYSTLKVQPAELEDSGVYFCASSRSSGANVLTFGAGSRLTVL.

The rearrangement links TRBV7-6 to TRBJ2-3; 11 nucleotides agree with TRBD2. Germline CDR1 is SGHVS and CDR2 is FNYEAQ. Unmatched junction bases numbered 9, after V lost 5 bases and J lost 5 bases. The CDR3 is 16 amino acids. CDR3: CASSKLAGDVVDTQYF. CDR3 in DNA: TGTGCCAGCAGCAAACTAGCGGGAGATGTGGTAGATACGCAGTATTTT.

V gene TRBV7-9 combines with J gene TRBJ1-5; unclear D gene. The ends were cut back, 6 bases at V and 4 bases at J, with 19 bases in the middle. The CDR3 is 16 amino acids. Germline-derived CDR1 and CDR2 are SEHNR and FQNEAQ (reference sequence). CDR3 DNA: TGTGCCAGCAGAAGGACTGGGATAAACAAAAATCAGCCCCAGCATTTT. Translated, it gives CASRRTGINKNQPQHF. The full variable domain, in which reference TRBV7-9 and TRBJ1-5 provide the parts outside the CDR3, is DTGVSQNPRHKITKRGQNVTFRCDPISEHNRLYWYRQTLGQGPEFLTYFQNEAQLEKSRLLSDRFSAERPKGSFSTLEIQRTEQGDSAMYLCASRRTGINKNQPQHFGDGTRLSIL.

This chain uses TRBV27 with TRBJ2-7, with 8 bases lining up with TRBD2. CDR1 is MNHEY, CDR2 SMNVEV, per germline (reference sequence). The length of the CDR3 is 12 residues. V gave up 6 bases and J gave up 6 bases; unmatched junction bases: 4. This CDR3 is CASSPGGGEQYF. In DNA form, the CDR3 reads TGTGCCAGCAGCCCGGGGGGGGGCGAGCAGTACTTC.